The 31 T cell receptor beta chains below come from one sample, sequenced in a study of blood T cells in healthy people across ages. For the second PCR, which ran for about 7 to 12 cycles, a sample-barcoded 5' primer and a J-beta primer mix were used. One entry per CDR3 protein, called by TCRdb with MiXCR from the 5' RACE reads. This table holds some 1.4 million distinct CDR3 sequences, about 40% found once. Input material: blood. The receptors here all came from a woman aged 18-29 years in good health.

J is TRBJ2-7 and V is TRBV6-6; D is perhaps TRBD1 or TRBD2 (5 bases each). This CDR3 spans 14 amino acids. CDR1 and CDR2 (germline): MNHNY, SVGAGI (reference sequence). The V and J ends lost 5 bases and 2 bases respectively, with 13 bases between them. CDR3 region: CASSVGDPPYEQYF. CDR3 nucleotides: TGTGCCAGCAGTGTCGGGGACCCCCCCTACGAGCAGTACTTC.

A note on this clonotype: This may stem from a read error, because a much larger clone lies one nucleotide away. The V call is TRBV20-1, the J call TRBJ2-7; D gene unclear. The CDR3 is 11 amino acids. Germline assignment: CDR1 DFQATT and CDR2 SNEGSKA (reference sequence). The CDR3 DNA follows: TGCAGCCCCCTGCCCTCCTACGAGCAGTACTTC. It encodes CSPLPSYEQYF.

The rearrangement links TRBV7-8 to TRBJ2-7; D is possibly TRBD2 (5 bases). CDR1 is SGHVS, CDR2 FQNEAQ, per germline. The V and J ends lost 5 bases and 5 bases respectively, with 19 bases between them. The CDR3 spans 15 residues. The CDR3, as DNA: TGTGCCAGCAGCAAAAATCCGGGGATAAACGACGAGCAGTACTTC. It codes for CASSKNPGINDEQYF.

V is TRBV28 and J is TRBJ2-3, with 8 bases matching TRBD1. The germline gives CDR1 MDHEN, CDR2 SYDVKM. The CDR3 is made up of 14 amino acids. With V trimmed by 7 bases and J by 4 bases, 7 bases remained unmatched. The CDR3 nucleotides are TGTGCCAGCACCAGGACAGGGTCGGCAGATACGCAGTATTTT. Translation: CASTRTGSADTQYF.

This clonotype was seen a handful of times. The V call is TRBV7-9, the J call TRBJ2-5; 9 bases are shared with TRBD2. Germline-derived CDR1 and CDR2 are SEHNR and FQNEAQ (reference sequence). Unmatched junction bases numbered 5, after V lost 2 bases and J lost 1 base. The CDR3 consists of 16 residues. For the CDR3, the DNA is TGTGCCAGCAGCTTATTCGCGACTAGCGGCCAAGAGACCCAGTACTTC. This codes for CASSLFATSGQETQYF.

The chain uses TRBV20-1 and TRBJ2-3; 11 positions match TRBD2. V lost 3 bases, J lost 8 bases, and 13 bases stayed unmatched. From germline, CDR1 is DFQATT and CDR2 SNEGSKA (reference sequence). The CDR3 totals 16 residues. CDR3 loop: CSASLLAGAVGGTQYF. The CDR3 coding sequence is TGCAGTGCTAGTTTACTAGCGGGGGCCGTGGGTGGTACGCAGTATTTT.

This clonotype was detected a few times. The CDR3 coding sequence is TGTGCCAGCAGCTTTCAGGGGTGGGCCACCGATATTAACAATGAGCAGTTCTTC. The encoded protein is CASSFQGWATDINNEQFF. The rearrangement uses TRBV5-4 and TRBJ2-1; D might be TRBD1 (6 bases). The germline V gene has CDR1 SGHNT and CDR2 YYREEE (reference sequence). V lost 2 bases to trimming and J lost 5 bases, with 23 bases between them. CDR3 length: 18 amino acids.

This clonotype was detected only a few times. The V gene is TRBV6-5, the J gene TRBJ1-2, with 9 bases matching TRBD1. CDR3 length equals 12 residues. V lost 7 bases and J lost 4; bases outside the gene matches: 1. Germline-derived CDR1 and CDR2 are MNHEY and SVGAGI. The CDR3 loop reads CASTTGGYGYTF. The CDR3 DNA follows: TGTGCCAGCACGACAGGGGGCTATGGCTACACCTTC.

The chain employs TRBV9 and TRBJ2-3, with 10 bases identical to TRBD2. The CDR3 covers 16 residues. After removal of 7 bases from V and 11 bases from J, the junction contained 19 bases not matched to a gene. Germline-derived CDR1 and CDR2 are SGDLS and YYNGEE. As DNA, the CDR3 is TGTGCCAGCGACAACGAGGGTAGCGGGGGGTCATCGAGGCAGTATTTT. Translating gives CASDNEGSGGSSRQYF.

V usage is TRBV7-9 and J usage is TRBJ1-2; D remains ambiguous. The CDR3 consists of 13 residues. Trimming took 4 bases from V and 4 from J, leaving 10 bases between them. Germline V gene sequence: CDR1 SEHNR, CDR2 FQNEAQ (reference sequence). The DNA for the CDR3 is TGTGCCAGCAGCTGGGAAGCCCTCTATGGCTACACCTTC. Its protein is CASSWEALYGYTF.

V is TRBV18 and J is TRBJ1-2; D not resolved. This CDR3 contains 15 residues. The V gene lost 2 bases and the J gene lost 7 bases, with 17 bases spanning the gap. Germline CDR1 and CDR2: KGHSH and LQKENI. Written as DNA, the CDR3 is TGTGCCAGCTCACCAGACGACATATCCTATTCTGGCTACACCTTC. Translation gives CASSPDDISYSGYTF.

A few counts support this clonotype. The CDR3 DNA reads TGCAGTGCTCTTAGACTAGCGGGAGATACAGATACGCAGTATTTT. Amino acid sequence: CSALRLAGDTDTQYF. The chain recombines TRBV20-1 with TRBJ2-3; TRBD2 aligns across 12 bases. The junction had 6 bases not matched to a gene; V was cut back by 5 bases and J by 3 bases. Germline CDR1 and CDR2: DFQATT and SNEGSKA (reference sequence). The CDR3 covers 15 residues.

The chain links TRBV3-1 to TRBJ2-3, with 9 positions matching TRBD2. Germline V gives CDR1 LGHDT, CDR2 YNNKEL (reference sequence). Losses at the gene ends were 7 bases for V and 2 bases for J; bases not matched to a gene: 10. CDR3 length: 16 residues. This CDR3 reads CASTHAGGGPTDTQYF. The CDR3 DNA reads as TGTGCCAGCACCCACGCGGGAGGGGGCCCCACAGATACGCAGTATTTT.

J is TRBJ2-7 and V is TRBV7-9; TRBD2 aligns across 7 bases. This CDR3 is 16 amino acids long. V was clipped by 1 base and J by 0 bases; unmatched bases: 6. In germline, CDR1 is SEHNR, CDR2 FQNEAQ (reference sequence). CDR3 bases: TGTGCCAGCAGCTTAGTGTCCGGGAGGAACTCCTACGAGCAGTACTTC. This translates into CASSLVSGRNSYEQYF.

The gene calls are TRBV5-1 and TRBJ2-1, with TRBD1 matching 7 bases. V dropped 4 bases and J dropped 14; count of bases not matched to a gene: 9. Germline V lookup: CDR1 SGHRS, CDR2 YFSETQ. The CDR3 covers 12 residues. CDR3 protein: CASSHEGGGEFF. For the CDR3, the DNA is TGCGCCAGCAGCCACGAAGGGGGCGGCGAGTTCTTC.

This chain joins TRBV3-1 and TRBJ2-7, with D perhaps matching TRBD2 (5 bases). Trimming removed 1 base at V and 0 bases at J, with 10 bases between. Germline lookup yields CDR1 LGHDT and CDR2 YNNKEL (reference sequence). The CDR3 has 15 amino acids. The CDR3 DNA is TGTGCCAGCAGCCAAGGGGGTAGCGCCTCCTACGAGCAGTACTTC. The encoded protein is CASSQGGSASYEQYF.

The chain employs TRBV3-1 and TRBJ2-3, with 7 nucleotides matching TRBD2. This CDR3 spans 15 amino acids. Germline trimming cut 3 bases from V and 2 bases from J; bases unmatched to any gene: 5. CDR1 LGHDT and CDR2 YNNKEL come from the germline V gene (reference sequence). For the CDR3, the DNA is TGTGCCAGCAGCCATAGGACTAGGAACACAGATACGCAGTATTTT. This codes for CASSHRTRNTDTQYF.

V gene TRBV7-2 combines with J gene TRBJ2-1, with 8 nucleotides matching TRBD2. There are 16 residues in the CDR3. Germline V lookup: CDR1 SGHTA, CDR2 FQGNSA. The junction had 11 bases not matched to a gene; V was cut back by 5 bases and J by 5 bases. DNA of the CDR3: TGTGCCAGCAGCCTGGGGGGGACTAGATCGAACAATGAGCAGTTCTTC. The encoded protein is CASSLGGTRSNNEQFF.

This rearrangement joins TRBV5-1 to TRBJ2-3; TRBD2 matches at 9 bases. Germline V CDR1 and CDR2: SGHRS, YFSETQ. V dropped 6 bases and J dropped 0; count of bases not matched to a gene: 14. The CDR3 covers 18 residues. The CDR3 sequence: CASTPVLTSGPSTDTQYF. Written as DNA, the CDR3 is TGCGCCAGCACTCCCGTACTAACTAGCGGGCCTAGCACAGATACGCAGTATTTT.

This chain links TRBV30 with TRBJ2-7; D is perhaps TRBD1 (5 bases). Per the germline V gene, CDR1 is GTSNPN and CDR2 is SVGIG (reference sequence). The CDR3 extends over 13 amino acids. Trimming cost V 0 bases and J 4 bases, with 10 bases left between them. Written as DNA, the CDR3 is TGTGCCTGGAGTGTAGGGGTCAGGTACGAGCAGTACTTC. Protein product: CAWSVGVRYEQYF.

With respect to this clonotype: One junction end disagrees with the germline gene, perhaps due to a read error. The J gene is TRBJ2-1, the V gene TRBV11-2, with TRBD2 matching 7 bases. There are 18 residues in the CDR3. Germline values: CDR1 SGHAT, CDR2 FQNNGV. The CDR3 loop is CAGSPPPSTGLDFYEQFF. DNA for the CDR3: TGTGCCGGCAGCCCCCCTCCATCGACCGGACTAGATTTCTATGAGCAGTTCTTC. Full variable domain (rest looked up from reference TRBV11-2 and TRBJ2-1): EAGVAQSPRYKIIEKRQSVAFWCNPISGHATLYWYQQILGQGPKLLIQFQNNGVVDDSQLPKDRFSAERLKGVDSTLKIQPAKLEDSAVYLCAGSPPPSTGLDFYEQFFGPGTRLTVL.

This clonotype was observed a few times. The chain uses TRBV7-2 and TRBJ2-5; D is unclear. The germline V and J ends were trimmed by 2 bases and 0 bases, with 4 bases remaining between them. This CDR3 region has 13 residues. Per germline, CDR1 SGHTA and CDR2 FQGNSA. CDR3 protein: CASSLLYQETQYF. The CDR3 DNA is TGTGCCAGCAGCTTACTCTACCAAGAGACCCAGTACTTC. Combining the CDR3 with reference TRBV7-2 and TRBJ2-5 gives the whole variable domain GAGVSQSPSNKVTEKGKDVELRCDPISGHTALYWYRQSLGQGLEFLIYFQGNSAPDKSGLPSDRFSAERTGGSVSTLTIQRTQQEDSAVYLCASSLLYQETQYFGPGTRLLVL.

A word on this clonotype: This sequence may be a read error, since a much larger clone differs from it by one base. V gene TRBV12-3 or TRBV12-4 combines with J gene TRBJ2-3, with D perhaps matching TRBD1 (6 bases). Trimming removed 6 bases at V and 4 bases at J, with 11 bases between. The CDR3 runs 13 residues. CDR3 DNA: TGTGCCAGCAGCAGGGGAAGCGCAGATACGCAGTATTTT. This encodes CASSRGSADTQYF.

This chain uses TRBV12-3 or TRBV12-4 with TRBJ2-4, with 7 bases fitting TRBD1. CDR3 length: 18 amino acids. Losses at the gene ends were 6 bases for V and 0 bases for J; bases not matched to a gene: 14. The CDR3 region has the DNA TGTGCCAGCAGGCTCGGGACAGACTATTTAGTAGCCAAAAACATTCAGTACTTC. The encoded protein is CASRLGTDYLVAKNIQYF.

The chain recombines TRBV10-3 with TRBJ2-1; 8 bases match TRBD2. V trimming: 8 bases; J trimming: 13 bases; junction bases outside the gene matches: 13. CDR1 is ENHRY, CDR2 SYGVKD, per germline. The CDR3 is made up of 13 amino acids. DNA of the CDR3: TGTGCCATCTCGGGGGGGGAGACTAGAGTACAGTTCTTC. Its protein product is CAISGGETRVQFF.

The CDR3 region has the DNA TGTGCCAGCAGTTTATCGGTAACTTCCTCGGAGACCCAGTACTTC. It codes for CASSLSVTSSETQYF. The chain combines TRBV27 with TRBJ2-5; D is uncertain. In germline, CDR1 is MNHEY, CDR2 SMNVEV (reference sequence). The CDR3 has 15 amino acids. V shed 0 bases and J shed 5 bases, with 13 bases lying between them.

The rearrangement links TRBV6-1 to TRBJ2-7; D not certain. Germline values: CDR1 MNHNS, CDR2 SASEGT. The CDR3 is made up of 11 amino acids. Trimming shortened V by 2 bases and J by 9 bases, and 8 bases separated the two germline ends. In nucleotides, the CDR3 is TGTGCCAGCAGTGAATCACCCGTGCAGTACTTC. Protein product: CASSESPVQYF.

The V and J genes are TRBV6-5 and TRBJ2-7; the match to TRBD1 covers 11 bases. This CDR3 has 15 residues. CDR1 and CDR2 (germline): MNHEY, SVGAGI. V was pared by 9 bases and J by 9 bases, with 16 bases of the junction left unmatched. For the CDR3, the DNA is TGTGCCAGTACCCCATCAGGGACAGGGGGTCTCGGGCAGTACTTC. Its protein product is CASTPSGTGGLGQYF.

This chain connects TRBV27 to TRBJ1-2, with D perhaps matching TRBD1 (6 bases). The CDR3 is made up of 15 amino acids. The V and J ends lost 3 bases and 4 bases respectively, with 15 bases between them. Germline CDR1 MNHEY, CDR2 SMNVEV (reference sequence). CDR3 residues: CASSLVAGGVYGYTF. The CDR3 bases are TGTGCCAGCAGTTTGGTCGCGGGGGGCGTCTATGGCTACACCTTC.

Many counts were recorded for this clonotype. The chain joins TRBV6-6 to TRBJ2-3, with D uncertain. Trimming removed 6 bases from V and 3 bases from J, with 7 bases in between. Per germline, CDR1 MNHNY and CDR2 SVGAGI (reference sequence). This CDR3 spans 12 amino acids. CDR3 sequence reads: CASSSWTDTQYF. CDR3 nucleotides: TGTGCCAGCAGCTCCTGGACAGATACGCAGTATTTT.

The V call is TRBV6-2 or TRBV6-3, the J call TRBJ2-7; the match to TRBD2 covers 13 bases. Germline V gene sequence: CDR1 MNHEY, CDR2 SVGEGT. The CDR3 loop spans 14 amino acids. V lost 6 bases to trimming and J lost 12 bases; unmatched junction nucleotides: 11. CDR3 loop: CASSQSGTSGDRYF. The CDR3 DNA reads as TGTGCCAGCAGCCAGTCCGGGACTAGCGGGGACCGGTACTTC.